This T cell receptor beta chain appears in the sequencing data of a study of cytomegalovirus exposure and HLA in healthy donors. The study's findings and limits: Listed as cytomegalovirus-associated were 164 TCR beta chains. In vitro work confirmed that a few CMV-associated chains recognize CMV antigens.

The V end lost 0 bases, the J end lost 4 bases, and 9 bases lay between the germline ends. The CDR3 totals 14 residues. Germline CDR1 MGHRA, CDR2 YSYEKL. Here immunoSEQ multiplex PCR was the method, and the copy in TCRdb shows in-frame clones only, minus some. The table records around 240,000 clones, nearly 90% of them present only once. In regard to this clone: Its antigen is as yet unknown.

The sequence derives from a woman between 18 and 29 years old in good health and CMV-seronegative. The sample was PBMCs. V and J are TRBV4-1 and TRBJ1-2; TRBD1 is a possible D gene (5 bases). The CDR3 here is CASSQDPTAYGYTF. The CDR3, as DNA: TGCGCCAGCAGCCAAGATCCGACAGCCTATGGCTACACCTTC.